This T cell receptor (beta chain) was profiled in a study of human T cells and chemical hapten exposure. MiXCR was run by TCRdb on the RACE reads, yielding one entry per CDR3 protein. The table includes 75,000 to 100,000 distinct CDR3 sequences, around 9% detected once. This CDR3 region has 13 residues. Between the trimmed V and J ends, which lost 0 bases and 10 bases, there was a span of 12 bases. CDR1 and CDR2 (germline): MNHEY, SVGAGI. Time point meaning: healthy volunteer bleed at 2 weeks. Whole blood that had not been fractionated was the source of extracted total RNA. This clonotype has a handful of counts.

The sample comprised whole blood. This receptor was identified in a female donor in good health. Some clones in this sample may be carry-over from other donors' samples. The chain links TRBV6-5 to TRBJ1-2; D ambiguous. CDR3 bases: TGTGCCAGCAGTTACTCGAACCCGCTTTTCTACACCTTC. This encodes CASSYSNPLFYTF.